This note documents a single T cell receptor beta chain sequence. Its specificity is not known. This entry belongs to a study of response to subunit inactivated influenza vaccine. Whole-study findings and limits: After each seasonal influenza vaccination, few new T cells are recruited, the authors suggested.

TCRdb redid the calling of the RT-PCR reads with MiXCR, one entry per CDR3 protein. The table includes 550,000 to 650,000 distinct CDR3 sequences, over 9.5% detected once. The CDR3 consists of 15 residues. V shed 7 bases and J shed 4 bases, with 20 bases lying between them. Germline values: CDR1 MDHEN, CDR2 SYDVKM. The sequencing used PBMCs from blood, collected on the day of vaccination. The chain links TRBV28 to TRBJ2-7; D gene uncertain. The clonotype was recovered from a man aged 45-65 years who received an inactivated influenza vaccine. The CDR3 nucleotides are TGTGCCAGCAAAACACTCCTTGGTCGGTCTTACGAGCAGTACTTC. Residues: CASKTLLGRSYEQYF. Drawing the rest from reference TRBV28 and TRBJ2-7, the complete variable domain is DVKVTQSSRYLVKRTGEKVFLECVQDMDHENMFWYRQDPGLGLRLIYFSYDVKMKEKGDIPEGYSVSREKKERFSLILESASTNQTSMYLCASKTLLGRSYEQYFGPGTRLTVT.